The clone carrying this T cell receptor beta chain was seen once. The antigen remains undetermined. A single base separates this from a much larger clone, so it may be a read error. Scientists made TCR beta libraries using quantitative 5'-RACE with molecular barcodes. TCRdb reprocessed the 5' RACE reads with MiXCR, giving one entry per CDR3 protein. Seen here are around 770,000 distinct CDR3 sequences, around 19% observed once, and the top ten hold about 19%. The sample comes from a study of CD8 T cells in ankylosing spondylitis. General study points: Disease-linked clones displayed a CD8+ phenotype and appeared relatively rarely in peripheral blood. What appeared characteristic of ankylosing spondylitis blood was a TCR beta motif of fewer than ten highly homologous variants. Disease-associated clones were reportedly significantly overrepresented in matched ankylosing spondylitis synovial fluid. Reactive arthritis synovial fluid and blood previously showed some of these motif variants.

The CDR3 covers 15 residues. Per germline, CDR1 DFQATT and CDR2 SNEGSKA (reference sequence). This TCR was recovered from a male donor with ankylosing spondylitis. The chain employs TRBV20-1 and TRBJ1-5; D remains unclear. Sequencing was done on a sample of blood, either unsorted or a sorted T cell fraction (not recorded which). CDR3 protein: CSARGLGNSNKPQHF. The CDR3, as DNA: TGCAGTGCTAGAGGGCTAGGGAATAGCAATAAGCCCCAGCATTTT.